Below, 21 T cell receptor beta chains from the same sample are listed, as sequenced in a study of shared T cell receptors in the human thymus. The data were produced by immunoSEQ multiplex PCR, yet TCRdb's version contains in-frame clones alone and is incomplete. The sample shows almost 550,000 clones, about 84% of them seen only once. These data are also associated with another study on human thymus T cells.

Sequenced sample: thymocytes. These receptors were obtained from a boy under two years old with a congenital heart defect.

The V call is TRBV5-1, the J call TRBJ2-7; possibly TRBD1 for D (5 bases). The germline V and J ends were trimmed by 2 bases and 0 bases, with 21 bases remaining between them. The germline V gene encodes CDR1 SGHRS and CDR2 YFSETQ. This CDR3 region has 18 residues. CDR3 region: CASSFERKKTVDSYEQYF. The CDR3 nucleotides read TGCGCCAGCAGCTTTGAAAGGAAAAAGACAGTTGACTCCTACGAGCAGTACTTC.

The gene calls are TRBV4-3 and TRBJ2-7, with D uncertain. V was cut by 0 bases and J by 0 bases, with 15 bases left in between. The CDR3 runs to 17 residues. Germline CDR1 and CDR2: LGHNA and YSLEER. This CDR3 reads CASSQDPWQASSYEQYF. CDR3 bases: TGCGCCAGCAGCCAAGACCCCTGGCAGGCGAGCTCCTACGAGCAGTACTTC.

The chain carries TRBV29-1 and TRBJ2-3; 9 nucleotides agree with TRBD2. Looked up from germline, CDR1 is SQVTM and CDR2 is ANQGSEA. V lost 2 bases, J lost 2 bases, and 8 bases stayed unmatched. The CDR3 is 16 amino acids. This chain's CDR3 is CSVEWRLAAHTDTQYF. CDR3 in DNA: TGCAGCGTTGAATGGCGACTAGCGGCGCACACAGATACGCAGTATTTT.

The chain is built from TRBV5-6 and TRBJ1-1; D gene unclear. Deletions cut 4 bases from V and 1 base from J, with 11 bases between. CDR3 length: 14 residues. Germline CDR1 and CDR2: SGHDT and YYEEEE. The CDR3 coding sequence is TGTGCCAGCAGCCCCTCCGGAGGGAACACTGAAGCTTTCTTT. Its translation: CASSPSGGNTEAFF.

The gene calls are TRBV28 and TRBJ2-7; possible D gene TRBD1, 5 bases. Trimming pared 5 bases from V and 0 bases from J, leaving 17 bases between. The length of the CDR3 is 16 residues. Germline CDR1 and CDR2: MDHEN and SYDVKM. The CDR3 is CASSHGWGAYSYEQYF. Written as DNA, the CDR3 is TGTGCCAGCAGTCATGGGTGGGGCGCATACTCCTACGAGCAGTACTTC. The entire variable domain, with the rest obtained from reference TRBV28 and TRBJ2-7, is as follows: DVKVTQSSRYLVKRTGEKVFLECVQDMDHENMFWYRQDPGLGLRLIYFSYDVKMKEKGDIPEGYSVSREKKERFSLILESASTNQTSMYLCASSHGWGAYSYEQYFGPGTRLTVT.

In this sample, this clone turned up once. V gene TRBV6-5 combines with J gene TRBJ2-3, with D perhaps matching TRBD2 (6 bases). Trimming shortened V by 6 bases and J by 1 base, and 14 bases separated the two germline ends. This CDR3 is 15 amino acids long. Germline-derived CDR1 and CDR2 are MNHEY and SVGAGI. CDR3 sequence: CASRYGTRRTDTQYF. CDR3 in DNA: TGTGCCAGCAGATACGGGACTCGACGCACAGATACGCAGTATTTT.

There are a few counts of this clone. The chain employs TRBV7-8 and TRBJ2-3; 7 positions match TRBD2. CDR1 and CDR2 (germline): SGHVS, FQNEAQ. V shed 4 bases, J shed 2 bases, and the junction held 3 bases outside the gene matches. The CDR3 extends over 14 amino acids. The CDR3 is CASSSRETTDTQYF. For the CDR3, the DNA is TGTGCCAGCAGCTCGCGGGAGACCACAGATACGCAGTATTTT.

The chain carries TRBV7-8 and TRBJ2-7; no definite D call. The CDR3 length is 14 residues. In germline, CDR1 is SGHVS, CDR2 FQNEAQ. V was clipped by 4 bases and J by 4 bases, with 14 bases between them. The CDR3 nucleotides read TGTGCCAGCAGCTCCGACCCGGAGAAATACGAGCAGTACTTC. This gives the protein CASSSDPEKYEQYF.

V is TRBV9 and J is TRBJ2-2; perhaps TRBD2 as D (6 bases). Germline V gives CDR1 SGDLS, CDR2 YYNGEE. Trimming removed 3 bases at V and 4 bases at J, with 16 bases between. The CDR3 runs to 16 residues. The CDR3 protein is CASSEPEGRVTGELFF. CDR3 coding DNA: TGTGCCAGCAGCGAGCCGGAGGGCCGCGTCACCGGGGAGCTGTTTTTT.

Written as DNA, the CDR3 is TGTGCCAGCAGCTTGGAAGGGAGCTCCTACGAGCAGTACTTC. This encodes CASSLEGSSYEQYF. The gene calls are TRBV5-4 and TRBJ2-7; TRBD2 might be the D (5 bases). V was clipped by 0 bases and J by 0 bases, with 7 bases between them. The CDR3 loop spans 14 amino acids. From germline, CDR1 is SGHNT and CDR2 YYREEE (reference sequence).

V usage is TRBV7-9 and J usage is TRBJ1-3; D is uncertain. The V end lost 1 base, the J end lost 0 bases, and 7 bases lay between the germline ends. Germline lookup yields CDR1 SEHNR and CDR2 FQNEAQ (reference sequence). The CDR3 is 15 residues long. The CDR3 DNA reads as TGTGCCAGCAGCTTAGGCGTCGTCTCTGGAAACACCATATATTTT. Translation: CASSLGVVSGNTIYF.

V and J are TRBV5-1 and TRBJ1-2; 8 nucleotides agree with TRBD1. Losses at the gene ends were 4 bases for V and 0 bases for J; bases not matched to a gene: 23. The CDR3 runs 21 residues. Germline assignment: CDR1 SGHRS and CDR2 YFSETQ. The CDR3 bases are TGCGCCAGCAGCCCAACCACCGGACAGGGAATAACCCGGGGAGCTAACTATGGCTACACCTTC. This codes for CASSPTTGQGITRGANYGYTF.

This clone was recorded once. J is TRBJ1-5 and V is TRBV28; D gene ambiguous. V lost 3 bases, J lost 2 bases, and 11 bases lay in between. Germline values: CDR1 MDHEN, CDR2 SYDVKM. The length of the CDR3 is 15 residues. The DNA for the CDR3 is TGTGCCAGCAGTTTTGCGGTAGTGGGCAATCAGCCCCAGCATTTT. Translating it yields CASSFAVVGNQPQHF. Full variable domain (rest looked up from reference TRBV28 and TRBJ1-5): DVKVTQSSRYLVKRTGEKVFLECVQDMDHENMFWYRQDPGLGLRLIYFSYDVKMKEKGDIPEGYSVSREKKERFSLILESASTNQTSMYLCASSFAVVGNQPQHFGDGTRLSIL.

This chain links TRBV4-2 with TRBJ2-3, with TRBD2 matching over 11 bases. V shed 0 bases and J 4 bases; nucleotides not matched to a gene: 3. This CDR3 comprises 16 residues. CDR1 and CDR2 from the germline V gene are LGHNA and YNFKEQ. The CDR3 bases are TGTGCCAGCAGCCAAGACCCGGGACTAGCGGCAGATACGCAGTATTTT. Protein sequence: CASSQDPGLAADTQYF.

The rearrangement links TRBV27 to TRBJ2-7; TRBD1 agrees at 7 bases. Germline V lookup: CDR1 MNHEY, CDR2 SMNVEV (reference sequence). This CDR3 region has 15 residues. Trimming removed 6 bases from V and 4 bases from J; junction bases left unmatched: 12. This chain's CDR3 is CASSFSPGQRYEQYF. The DNA of the CDR3 is TGTGCCAGCAGCTTTTCTCCGGGACAGAGATACGAGCAGTACTTC.

Written as DNA, the CDR3 is TGTGCCATCAGTGAGGCGGTGATAATAGCGGGAGGGCCTCGGTCTTACGAGCAGTACTTC. Protein: CAISEAVIIAGGPRSYEQYF. V usage is TRBV10-3 and J usage is TRBJ2-7; the match to TRBD2 covers 11 bases. V was clipped by 2 bases and J by 4 bases; unmatched bases: 19. CDR3 length: 20 residues. Germline lookup yields CDR1 ENHRY and CDR2 SYGVKD.

The chain employs TRBV4-1 and TRBJ1-1, with no clear D. The germline CDR1 and CDR2 sequences are MGHRA and YSYEKL. The V gene lost 5 bases and the J gene lost 5 bases, with 15 bases spanning the gap. This CDR3 comprises 14 residues. CDR3 amino acids: CASSARGWGTEAFF. As DNA, the CDR3 is TGCGCCAGCAGCGCCCGGGGTTGGGGAACTGAAGCTTTCTTT.

This clone was observed a handful of times. The chain employs TRBV4-3 and TRBJ1-2; 8 nucleotides line up with TRBD1. V was clipped by 4 bases and J by 5 bases; unmatched bases: 6. CDR3 size: 14 residues. Germline CDR1 is LGHNA and CDR2 is YSLEER. The CDR3 here is CASSLRTGRYGYTF. The DNA of the CDR3 is TGCGCCAGCAGCCTACGGACAGGGAGATATGGCTACACCTTC.

The chain joins TRBV7-9 to TRBJ1-2; no firm D call. In germline, CDR1 is SEHNR, CDR2 FQNEAQ (reference sequence). With 3 bases removed from V and 8 bases from J, the gap between germline ends came to 13 bases. The CDR3 has 13 residues. The CDR3 region is CASSLLKSGGYTF. Written as DNA, the CDR3 is TGTGCCAGCAGCTTGCTTAAATCGGGAGGCTACACCTTC.

The V gene is TRBV7-2, the J gene TRBJ2-1; 12 bases line up with TRBD2. The CDR3 totals 17 residues. The germline gives CDR1 SGHTA, CDR2 FQGNSA. V was clipped by 6 bases and J by 4 bases; unmatched bases: 10. The DNA of the CDR3 is TGTGCCAGCAGGCCAACTAGAGGGACTAGCGGGTACAATGAGCAGTTCTTC. It is translated as CASRPTRGTSGYNEQFF. Complete variable domain (other parts from reference TRBV7-2 and TRBJ2-1): GAGVSQSPSNKVTEKGKDVELRCDPISGHTALYWYRQSLGQGLEFLIYFQGNSAPDKSGLPSDRFSAERTGGSVSTLTIQRTQQEDSAVYLCASRPTRGTSGYNEQFFGPGTRLTVL.

The chain employs TRBV28 and TRBJ2-5; D gene ambiguous. Gene TRBJ2-7 matches the end of the DNA better, so the J call may be wrong. Germline V CDR1 and CDR2: MDHEN, SYDVKM. The CDR3 runs 12 residues. The CDR3 DNA is TGTGCCAGCAGGGCTGGGCCCCACGAGCAGTACTTC. Translated: CASRAGPHEQYF.